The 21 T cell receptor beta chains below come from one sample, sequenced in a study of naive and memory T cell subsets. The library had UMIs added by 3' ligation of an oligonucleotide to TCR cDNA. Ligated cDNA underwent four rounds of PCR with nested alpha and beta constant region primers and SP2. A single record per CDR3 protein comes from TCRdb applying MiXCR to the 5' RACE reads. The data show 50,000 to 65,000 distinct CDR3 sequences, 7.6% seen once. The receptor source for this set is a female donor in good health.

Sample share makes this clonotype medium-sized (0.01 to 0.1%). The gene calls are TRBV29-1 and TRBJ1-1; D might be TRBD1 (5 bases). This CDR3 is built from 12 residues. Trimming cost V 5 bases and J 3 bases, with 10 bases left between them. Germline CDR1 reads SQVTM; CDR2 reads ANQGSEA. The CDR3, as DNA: TGCAGCGTTAGTCCACAGGACACTGAAGCTTTCTTT. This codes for CSVSPQDTEAFF.

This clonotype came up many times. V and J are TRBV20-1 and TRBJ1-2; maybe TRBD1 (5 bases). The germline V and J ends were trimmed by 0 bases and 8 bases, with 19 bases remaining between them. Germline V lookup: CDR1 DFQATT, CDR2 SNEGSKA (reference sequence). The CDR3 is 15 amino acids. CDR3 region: CSARDSGQPGSGYTF. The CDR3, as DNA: TGCAGTGCTAGAGACTCGGGGCAGCCAGGGAGCGGCTACACCTTC.

CDR3 in DNA: TGTGCCAGCAGCCTACGTCCGGGACAGGGGGTGTTGGGGGAGCTGTTTTTT. It specifies CASSLRPGQGVLGELFF. This chain connects TRBV11-1 to TRBJ2-2, with TRBD1 matching 11 bases. Germline values: CDR1 SGHAT, CDR2 FQDESV (reference sequence). The CDR3 is 17 amino acids. J was trimmed by 8 bases and V by 5 bases; bases with no gene match: 13.

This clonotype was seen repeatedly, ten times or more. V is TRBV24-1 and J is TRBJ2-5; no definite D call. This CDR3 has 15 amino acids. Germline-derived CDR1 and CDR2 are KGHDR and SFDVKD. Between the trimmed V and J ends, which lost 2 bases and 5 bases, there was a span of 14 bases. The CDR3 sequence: CATSDSTVSVETQYF. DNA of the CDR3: TGTGCCACCAGTGATTCCACTGTATCAGTGGAGACCCAGTACTTC.

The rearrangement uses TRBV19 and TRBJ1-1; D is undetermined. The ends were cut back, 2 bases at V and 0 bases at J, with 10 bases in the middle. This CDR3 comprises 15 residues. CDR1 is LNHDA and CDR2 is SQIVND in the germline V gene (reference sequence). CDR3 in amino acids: CASSISPSLNTEAFF. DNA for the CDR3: TGTGCCAGTAGTATATCACCTTCCTTGAACACTGAAGCTTTCTTT.

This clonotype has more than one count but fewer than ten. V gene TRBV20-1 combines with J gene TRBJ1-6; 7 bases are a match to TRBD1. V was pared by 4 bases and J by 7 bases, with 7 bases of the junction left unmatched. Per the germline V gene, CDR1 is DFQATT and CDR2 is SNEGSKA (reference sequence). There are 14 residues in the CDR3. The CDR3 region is CSAKGQLRNSPLHF. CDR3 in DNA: TGCAGTGCTAAGGGACAGCTAAGGAATTCACCCCTCCACTTT.

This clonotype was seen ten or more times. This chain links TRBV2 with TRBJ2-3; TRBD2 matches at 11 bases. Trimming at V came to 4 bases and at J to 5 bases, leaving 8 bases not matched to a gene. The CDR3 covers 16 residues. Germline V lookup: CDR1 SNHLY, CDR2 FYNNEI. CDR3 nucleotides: TGTGCCAGCAGTGCTTTGGCTAGCGGGGGGAGAGATACGCAGTATTTT. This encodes CASSALASGGRDTQYF. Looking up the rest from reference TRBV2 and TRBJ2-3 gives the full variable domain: EPEVTQTPSHQVTQMGQEVILRCVPISNHLYFYWYRQILGQKVEFLVSFYNNEISEKSEIFDDQFSVERPDGSNFTLKIRSTKLEDSAMYFCASSALASGGRDTQYFGPGTRLTVL.

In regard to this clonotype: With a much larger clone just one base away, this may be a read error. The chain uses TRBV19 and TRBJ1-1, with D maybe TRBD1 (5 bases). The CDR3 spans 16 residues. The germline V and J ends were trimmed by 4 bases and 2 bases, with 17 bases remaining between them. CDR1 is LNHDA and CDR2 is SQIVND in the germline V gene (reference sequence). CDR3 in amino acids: CASSNLRAPINTEAFF. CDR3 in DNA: TGTGCCAGTAGTAACCTCAGGGCCCCAATTAACACTGAAGCTTTCTTT.

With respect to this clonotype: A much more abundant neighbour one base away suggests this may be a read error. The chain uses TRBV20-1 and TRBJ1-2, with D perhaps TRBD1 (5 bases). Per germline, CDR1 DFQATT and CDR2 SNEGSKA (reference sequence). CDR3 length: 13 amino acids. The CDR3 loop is CSARDHRNYGDTF. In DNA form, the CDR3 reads TGCAGTGCTAGAGATCACAGGAACTATGGCGACACCTTC.

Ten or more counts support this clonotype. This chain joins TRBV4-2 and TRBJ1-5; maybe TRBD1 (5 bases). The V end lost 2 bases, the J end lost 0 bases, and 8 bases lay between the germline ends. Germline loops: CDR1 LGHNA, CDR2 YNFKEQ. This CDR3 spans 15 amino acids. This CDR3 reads CASSQNRYSNQPQHF. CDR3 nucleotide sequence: TGTGCCAGCAGCCAAAACAGGTATAGCAATCAGCCCCAGCATTTT.

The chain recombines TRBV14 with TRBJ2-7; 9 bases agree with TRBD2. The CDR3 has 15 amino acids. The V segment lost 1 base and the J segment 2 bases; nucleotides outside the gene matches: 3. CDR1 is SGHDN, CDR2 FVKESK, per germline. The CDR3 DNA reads TGTGCCAGCAGCCAAGCCGTAGCGGGGGCCTACGAGCAGTACTTC. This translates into CASSQAVAGAYEQYF.

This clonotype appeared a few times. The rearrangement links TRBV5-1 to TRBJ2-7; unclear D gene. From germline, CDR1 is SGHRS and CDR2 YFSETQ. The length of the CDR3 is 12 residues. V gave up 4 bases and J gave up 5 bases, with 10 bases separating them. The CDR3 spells CASSPTLDEQYF. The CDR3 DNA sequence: TGCGCCAGCAGCCCAACACTCGACGAGCAGTACTTC.

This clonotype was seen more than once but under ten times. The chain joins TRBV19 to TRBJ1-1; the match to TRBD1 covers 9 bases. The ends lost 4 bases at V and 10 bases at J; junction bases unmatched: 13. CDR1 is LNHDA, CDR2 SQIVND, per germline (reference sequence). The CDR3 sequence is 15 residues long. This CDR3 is CASSKEAGTGYPAFF. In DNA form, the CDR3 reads TGTGCCAGTAGTAAAGAAGCCGGGACAGGGTACCCAGCTTTCTTT.

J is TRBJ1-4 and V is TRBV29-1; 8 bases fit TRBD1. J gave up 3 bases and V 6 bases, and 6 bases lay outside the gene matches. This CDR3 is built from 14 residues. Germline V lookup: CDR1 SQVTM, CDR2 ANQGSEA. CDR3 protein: CSVRRTGSNEKLFF. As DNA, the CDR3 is TGCAGCGTCAGGAGGACAGGGTCTAATGAAAAACTGTTTTTT.

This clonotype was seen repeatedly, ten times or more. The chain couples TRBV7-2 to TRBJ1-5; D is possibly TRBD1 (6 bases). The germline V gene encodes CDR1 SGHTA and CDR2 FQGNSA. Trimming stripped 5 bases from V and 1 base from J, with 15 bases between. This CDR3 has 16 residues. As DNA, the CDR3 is TGTGCCAGCAGCCCGTCCGGCAGGGGAAGCAATCAGCCCCAGCATTTT. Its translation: CASSPSGRGSNQPQHF.

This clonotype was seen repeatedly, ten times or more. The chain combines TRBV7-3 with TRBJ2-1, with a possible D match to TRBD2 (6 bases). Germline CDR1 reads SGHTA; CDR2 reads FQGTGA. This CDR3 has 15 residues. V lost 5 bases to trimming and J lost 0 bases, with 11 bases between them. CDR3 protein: CASSPDYTSYNEQFF. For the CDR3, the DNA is TGTGCCAGCAGCCCGGACTATACCTCCTACAATGAGCAGTTCTTC.

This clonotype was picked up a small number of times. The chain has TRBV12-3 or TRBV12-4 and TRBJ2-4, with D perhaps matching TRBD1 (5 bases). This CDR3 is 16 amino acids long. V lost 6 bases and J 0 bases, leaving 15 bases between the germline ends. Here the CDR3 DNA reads TGTGCCAGCAGCCCCCGACAGTCTATAGCCAAAAACATTCAGTACTTC. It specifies CASSPRQSIAKNIQYF.

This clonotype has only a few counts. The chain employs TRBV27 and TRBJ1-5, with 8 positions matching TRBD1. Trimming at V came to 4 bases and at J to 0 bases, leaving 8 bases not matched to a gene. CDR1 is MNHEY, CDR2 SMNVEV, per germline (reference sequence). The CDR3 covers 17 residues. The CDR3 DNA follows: TGTGCCAGCAGTTCTGACAGGGGTAGTTATAGCAATCAGCCCCAGCATTTT. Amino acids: CASSSDRGSYSNQPQHF.

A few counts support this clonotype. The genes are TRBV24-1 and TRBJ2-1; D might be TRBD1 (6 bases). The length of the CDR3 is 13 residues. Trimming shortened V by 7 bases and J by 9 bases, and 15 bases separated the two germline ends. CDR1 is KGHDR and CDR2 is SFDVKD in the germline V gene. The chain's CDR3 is CATRAGAKGEQFF. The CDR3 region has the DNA TGTGCCACCAGGGCAGGGGCCAAGGGTGAGCAGTTCTTC.

The CDR3 reads CASSEGRDNYGYTF. For the CDR3, the DNA is TGTGCCAGCTCCGAGGGCAGGGACAACTATGGCTACACCTTC. The rearrangement joins TRBV28 to TRBJ1-2, with D perhaps matching TRBD1 (5 bases). V lost 8 bases and J lost 2, with 15 bases in between. The CDR3 extends over 14 amino acids. Germline values: CDR1 MDHEN, CDR2 SYDVKM.

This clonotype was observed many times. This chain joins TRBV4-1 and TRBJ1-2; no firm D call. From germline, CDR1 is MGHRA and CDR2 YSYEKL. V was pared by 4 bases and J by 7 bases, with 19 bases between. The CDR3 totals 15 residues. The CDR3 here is CASSLLPSGHLGYTF. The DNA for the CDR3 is TGCGCCAGCAGCCTCCTTCCTTCCGGGCATCTTGGCTACACCTTC.